These T cell receptor beta chains were read from a single sample in a study of shared clonotypes between healthy human individuals. The method was immunoSEQ multiplex PCR; TCRdb's version includes in-frame clones alone and lacks a portion of them. The sample records some 2 million clones, approximately 94% being singletons. The sample comprised naive CD8+ T cells sorted from blood. The source of these receptors is a man between 18 and 35 years old in good health. Both conserved end residues are part of each CDR3. D genes are given only for firm matches. For some rows the clone size is stated as once, few or many, or as a class when expanded; others skip it.

size,J,V,D,CDR3,DNA
.,TRBJ1-2,TRBV9,TRBD1,CASSVSGTEYGYTF,TGTGCCAGCAGCGTATCCGGGACAGAATATGGCTACACCTTC
.,TRBJ1-3,TRBV14,TRBD1,CASSQSGQVLNSGNTIYF,TGTGCCAGCAGCCAATCAGGACAGGTTCTAAACTCTGGAAACACCATATATTTT
once,TRBJ1-1,TRBV12-5,.,CASGPRPRFAFF,TGTGCTAGTGGTCCGCGGCCCAGGTTCGCTTTCTTT
.,TRBJ1-1,TRBV27,TRBD1,CASSFVGTGDTEAFF,TGTGCCAGCAGTTTTGTCGGGACAGGGGACACTGAAGCTTTCTTT
.,TRBJ2-2,TRBV4-3,.,CASSPRVTGELFF,TGCGCCAGCAGCCCCAGGGTCACCGGGGAGCTGTTTTTT
.,TRBJ2-7,TRBV27,.,CASKDSSYEQYF,TGTGCCAGCAAGGACAGTTCCTACGAGCAGTACTTC
.,TRBJ2-7,TRBV13,.,CASSSTGTHTPEQYF,TGTGCCAGCAGCTCAACCGGGACCCATACCCCCGAGCAGTACTTC
once,TRBJ2-7,TRBV7-9,.,CASSLGYYEQYF,TGTGCCAGCAGCTTAGGGTACTACGAGCAGTACTTC
.,TRBJ2-7,TRBV4-1,TRBD1,CASSQTGQGLYEQYF,TGCGCCAGCAGCCAAACGGGACAGGGCTTATACGAGCAGTACTTC
.,TRBJ1-3,TRBV5-1,.,CASSLGVGRAGNTIYF,TGCGCCAGCAGCTTGGGGGTGGGAAGAGCTGGAAACACCATATATTTT
.,TRBJ2-1,TRBV11-2,TRBD2,CASSLGGGYNEQFF,TGTGCCAGCAGCCTGGGGGGAGGGTACAATGAGCAGTTCTTC
.,TRBJ2-1,TRBV7-9,.,CASSFSGGNEPEQFF,TGTGCCAGCAGCTTCTCAGGGGGGAACGAACCTGAGCAGTTCTTC
.,TRBJ2-2,TRBV7-8,TRBD1,CASSLRRDRVFSDTGELFF,TGTGCCAGCAGCTTAAGACGGGACAGGGTTTTCTCCGACACCGGGGAGCTGTTTTTT